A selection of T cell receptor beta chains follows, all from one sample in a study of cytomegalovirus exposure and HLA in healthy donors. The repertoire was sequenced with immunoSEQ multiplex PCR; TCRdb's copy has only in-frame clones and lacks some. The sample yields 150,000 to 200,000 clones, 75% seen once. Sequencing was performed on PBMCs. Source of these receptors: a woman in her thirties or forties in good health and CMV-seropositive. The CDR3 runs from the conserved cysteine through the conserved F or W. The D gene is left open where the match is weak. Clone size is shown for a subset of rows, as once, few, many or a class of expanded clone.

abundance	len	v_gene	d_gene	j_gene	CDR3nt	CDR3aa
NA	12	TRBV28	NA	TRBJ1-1	TGTGCCAGCATCAATAGATTCACTGAAGCTTTCTTT	CASINRFTEAFF
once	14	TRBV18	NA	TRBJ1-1	TGTGCCAGCTCACCAAACAGGGTTTTCACTGAAGCTTTCTTT	CASSPNRVFTEAFF
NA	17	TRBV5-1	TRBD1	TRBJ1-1	TGCGCCAGCAGCTTGGTCCCGGGACAGGGGGCTGGGGCTGAAGCTTTCTTT	CASSLVPGQGAGAEAFF
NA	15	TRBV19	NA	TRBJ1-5	TGTGCCAGTAACTCTGGGGGAGGAAGCAATCAGCCCCAGCATTTT	CASNSGGGSNQPQHF
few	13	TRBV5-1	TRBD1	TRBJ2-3	TGCGCCAGCAGCGCAAGACAGGGTAGTACGCAGTATTTT	CASSARQGSTQYF
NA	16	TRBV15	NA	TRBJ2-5	TGTGCCACCAGCAGAGTCCCCAGCAGGGCGCGGGAGACCCAGTACTTC	CATSRVPSRARETQYF
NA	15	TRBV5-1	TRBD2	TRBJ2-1	TGCGCCAGCACCGGAGCGGGAGCGACCTACAATGAGCAGTTCTTC	CASTGAGATYNEQFF
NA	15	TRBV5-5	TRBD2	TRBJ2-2	TGTGCCAGCAGCCGCCGACTAGCGGATACCGGGGAGCTGTTTTTT	CASSRRLADTGELFF
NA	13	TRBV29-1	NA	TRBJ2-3	TGCAGCGCCTACGGACAGTTCACAGATACGCAGTATTTT	CSAYGQFTDTQYF
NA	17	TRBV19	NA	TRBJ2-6	TGTGCCAGTAGTACCTCGGGACTGCCTTCTGGGGCCAACGTCCTGACTTTC	CASSTSGLPSGANVLTF
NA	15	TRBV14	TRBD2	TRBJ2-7	TGTGCCAGCAGCCTAGGCGGACTAGGTCCCTACGAGCAGTACTTC	CASSLGGLGPYEQYF
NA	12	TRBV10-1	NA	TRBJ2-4	TGCGCCAGCAGTCCCCCGGAGGGGATTCAGTACTTC	CASSPPEGIQYF
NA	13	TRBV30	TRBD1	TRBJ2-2	TGTGCCTGGGGGACAGGGTATACCGGGGAGCTGTTTTTT	CAWGTGYTGELFF
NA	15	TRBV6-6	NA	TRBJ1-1	TGTGCCAGCAGTTATCCGGGACAATCAAACACTGAAGCTTTCTTT	CASSYPGQSNTEAFF
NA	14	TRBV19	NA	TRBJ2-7	TGTGCCAGTGCCAGACTAGGAGACTCCTACGAGCAGTACTTC	CASARLGDSYEQYF
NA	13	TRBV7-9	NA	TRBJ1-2	TGTGCCAGCAGCCAGTTTCGGGAGAACGGCTGCACCTTC	CASSQFRENGCTF
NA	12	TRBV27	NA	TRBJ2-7	TGTGCCAGCAGTTTAATCTCGGGCGAGCAGTACTTC	CASSLISGEQYF
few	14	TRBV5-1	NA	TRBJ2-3	TGCGCCAGCAGCCACTCGACAGGCACAGATACGCAGTATTTT	CASSHSTGTDTQYF
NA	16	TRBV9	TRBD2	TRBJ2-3	TGTGCCAGCAGCGTAGGGACTAGCGGTAGGGGGGATACGCAGTATTTT	CASSVGTSGRGDTQYF
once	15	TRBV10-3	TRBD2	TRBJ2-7	TGTGCCATCAGTGAGCCAGCGGGGAGCTCCTACGAGCAGTACTTC	CAISEPAGSSYEQYF
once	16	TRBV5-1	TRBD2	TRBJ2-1	TGCGCCAGCAGCTTGGGGTCTGCGGGAGGGGTCAATGAGCAGTTCTTC	CASSLGSAGGVNEQFF
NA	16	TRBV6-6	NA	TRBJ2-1	TGTGCCAGCAGTTACTCTGGCGGAAACTCCTACAATGAGCAGTTCTTC	CASSYSGGNSYNEQFF
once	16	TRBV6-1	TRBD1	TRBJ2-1	TGTGCCAGCAGTGAAGGGACAGGGTATTCCTACAATGAGCAGTTCTTC	CASSEGTGYSYNEQFF
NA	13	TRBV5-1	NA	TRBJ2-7	TGCGCCAGCAGCTTGGGTAGCTCCTACGAGCAGTACTTC	CASSLGSSYEQYF
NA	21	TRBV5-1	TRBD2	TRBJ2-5	TGCGCCAGCAGCTTGGGGATAGGGACGACTAGCGGGAGAAGGGTTGCAGAGACCCAGTACTTC	CASSLGIGTTSGRRVAETQYF
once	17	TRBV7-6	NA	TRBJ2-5	TGTGCCAGCAGCTTAGGCCCTATGGGGGCTACCGGGGAGACCCAGTACTTC	CASSLGPMGATGETQYF
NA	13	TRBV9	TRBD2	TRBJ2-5	TGTGCCAGCAGCTACCGGACTAGCTCCCCCTCGTACTTC	CASSYRTSSPSYF
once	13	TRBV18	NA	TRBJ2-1	TGTGCCAGCCAACAATCGACGGGGAATGAGCAGTTCTTC	CASQQSTGNEQFF
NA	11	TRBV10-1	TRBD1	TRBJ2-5	TGCGCCAGCATTTTCCTCCGGGACAGGGACTTC	CASIFLRDRDF
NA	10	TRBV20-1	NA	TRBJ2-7	TGCAGTGCTAGTCTCTACGAGCAGTACTTC	CSASLYEQYF
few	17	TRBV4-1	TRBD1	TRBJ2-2	TGCGCCAGCAGCCAAGATATAGGGACAGCGAACACCGGGGAGCTGTTTTTT	CASSQDIGTANTGELFF
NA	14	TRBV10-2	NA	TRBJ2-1	TGCGCCAGCACAAACCAGGACAGTTCCTTTTTCCGGTTCTTC	CASTNQDSSFFRFF
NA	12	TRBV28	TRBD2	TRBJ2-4	TGTGCCTCCGGGACTAGCGGGAGGGCGACGTACTTC	CASGTSGRATYF
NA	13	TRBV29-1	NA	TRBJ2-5	TGCAGCGTTAATGGAGGTAGTGGGGAGACCCAGTACTTC	CSVNGGSGETQYF
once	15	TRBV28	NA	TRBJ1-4	TGTGCCAGCAGTACCGGGGGGGGCTCTAATGAAAAACTGTTTTTT	CASSTGGGSNEKLFF
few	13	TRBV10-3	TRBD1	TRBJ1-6	TGTGCCGTCCGGGACAGTCATAATTCACCCCTCCACTTT	CAVRDSHNSPLHF
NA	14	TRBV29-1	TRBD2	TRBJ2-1	TGCAGCGGAGGACTAGCGGGAACTTACAATGAGCAGTTCTTC	CSGGLAGTYNEQFF
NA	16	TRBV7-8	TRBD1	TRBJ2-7	TGTGCCAGCAGCTTTTCCGGGACAGGCTACTCCTACGAGCAGTACTTC	CASSFSGTGYSYEQYF